This record covers a single T cell receptor beta chain. The antigen remains unidentified. These data come from a study of cytomegalovirus exposure and HLA in healthy donors. Study-level points and caveats: In an earlier analysis, productive rearrangement rates for most beta V segments clustered near 87% or 30%. Exclusion applied to some V segments, including TRBV6-2 and TRBV6-3, as they were indistinguishable. The study found most TCR sequences rare, yet found some public TCRs in many donors. Common viral pathogens were later found to be apparently linked to several of the most significant clusters.

CDR1 and CDR2 (germline): SGHNT, YYREEE (reference sequence). Germline trimming cut 0 bases from V and 9 bases from J; bases unmatched to any gene: 9. This CDR3 spans 16 amino acids. The PCR employed 60 Vbeta primers together with 13 Jbeta primers. Some clones are missing from TCRdb's copy, which holds only in-frame ones; the method was immunoSEQ multiplex PCR. Of roughly 120,000 clones listed, around two thirds were seen once; the top ten hold less than 5%. This TCR came from a man aged 55 to 69 in good health and CMV-seropositive. Material for sequencing was PBMCs. The chain recombines TRBV5-4 with TRBJ2-1; 10 bases match TRBD2. The CDR3 nucleotides read TGTGCCAGCAGCTTGGTAGCGGGGGGCCCGTCCGTTGAGCAGTTCTTC. It yields the protein CASSLVAGGPSVEQFF.